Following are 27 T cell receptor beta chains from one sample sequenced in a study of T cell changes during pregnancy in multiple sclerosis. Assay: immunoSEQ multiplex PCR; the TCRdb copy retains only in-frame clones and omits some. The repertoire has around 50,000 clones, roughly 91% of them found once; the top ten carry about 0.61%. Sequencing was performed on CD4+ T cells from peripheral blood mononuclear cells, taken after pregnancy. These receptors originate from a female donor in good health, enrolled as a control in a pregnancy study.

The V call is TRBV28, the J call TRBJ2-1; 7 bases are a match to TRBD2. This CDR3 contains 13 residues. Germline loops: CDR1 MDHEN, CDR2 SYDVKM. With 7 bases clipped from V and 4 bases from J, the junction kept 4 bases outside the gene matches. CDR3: CASKVAGYNEQFF. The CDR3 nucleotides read TGTGCCAGCAAGGTAGCGGGTTACAATGAGCAGTTCTTC.

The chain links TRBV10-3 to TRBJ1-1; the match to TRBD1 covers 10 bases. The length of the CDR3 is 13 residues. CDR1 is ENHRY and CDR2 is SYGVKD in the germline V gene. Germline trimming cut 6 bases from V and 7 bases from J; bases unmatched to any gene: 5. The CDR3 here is CAISPGQGVEAFF. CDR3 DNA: TGTGCCATCAGCCCCGGACAGGGGGTTGAAGCTTTCTTT.

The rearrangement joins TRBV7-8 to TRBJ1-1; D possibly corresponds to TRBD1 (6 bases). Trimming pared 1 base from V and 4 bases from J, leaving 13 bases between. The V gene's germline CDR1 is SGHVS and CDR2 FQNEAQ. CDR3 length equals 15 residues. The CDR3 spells CASSLDTGFSTEAFF. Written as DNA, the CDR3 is TGTGCCAGCAGCTTAGATACAGGGTTTAGCACTGAAGCTTTCTTT.

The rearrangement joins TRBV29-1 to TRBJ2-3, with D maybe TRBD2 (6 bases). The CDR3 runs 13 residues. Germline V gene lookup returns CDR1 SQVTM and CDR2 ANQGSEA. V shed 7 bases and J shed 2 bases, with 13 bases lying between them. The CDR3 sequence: CSARGSLTDTQYF. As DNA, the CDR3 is TGCAGCGCCCGGGGGAGCCTCACAGATACGCAGTATTTT.

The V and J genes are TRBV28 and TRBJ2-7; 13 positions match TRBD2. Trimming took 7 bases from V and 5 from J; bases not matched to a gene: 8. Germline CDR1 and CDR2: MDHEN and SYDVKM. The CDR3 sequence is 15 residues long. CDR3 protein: CASTLGLAGIHEQYF. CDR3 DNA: TGTGCCAGCACCTTGGGACTAGCGGGAATCCACGAGCAGTACTTC.

This CDR3 reads CASSGTGTGGNQPQHF. CDR3 in DNA: TGTGCCAGTAGCGGGACAGGGACGGGTGGCAATCAGCCCCAGCATTTT. The rearrangement links TRBV19 to TRBJ1-5, with 9 bases identical to TRBD1. From germline, CDR1 is LNHDA and CDR2 SQIVND (reference sequence). The CDR3 covers 16 residues. J gave up 2 bases and V 6 bases, and 8 bases lay outside the gene matches.

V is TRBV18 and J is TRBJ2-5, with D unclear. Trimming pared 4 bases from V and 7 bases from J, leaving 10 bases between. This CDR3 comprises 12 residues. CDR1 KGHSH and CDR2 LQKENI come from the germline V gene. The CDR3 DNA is TGTGCCAGCTCACGGCCCTTAAGGACCCAGTACTTC. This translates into CASSRPLRTQYF.

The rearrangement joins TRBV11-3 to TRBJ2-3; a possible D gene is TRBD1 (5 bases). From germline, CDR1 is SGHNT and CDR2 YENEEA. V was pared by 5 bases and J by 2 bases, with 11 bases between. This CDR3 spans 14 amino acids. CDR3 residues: CASSPPGPTDTQYF. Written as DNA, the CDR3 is TGTGCCAGCAGCCCACCAGGGCCCACAGATACGCAGTATTTT.

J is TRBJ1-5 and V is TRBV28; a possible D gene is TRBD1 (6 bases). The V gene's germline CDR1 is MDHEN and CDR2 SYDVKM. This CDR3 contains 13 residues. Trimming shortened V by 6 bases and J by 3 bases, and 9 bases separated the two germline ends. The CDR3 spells CASRTGLNQPQHF. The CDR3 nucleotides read TGTGCCAGCAGGACAGGCCTCAATCAGCCCCAGCATTTT.

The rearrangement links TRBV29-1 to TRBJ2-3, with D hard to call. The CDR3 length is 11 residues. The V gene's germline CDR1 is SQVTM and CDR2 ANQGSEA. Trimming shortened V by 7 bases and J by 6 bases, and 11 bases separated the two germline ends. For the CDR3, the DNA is TGCAGCGCCCCTACGTCGGATACGCAGTATTTT. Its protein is CSAPTSDTQYF.

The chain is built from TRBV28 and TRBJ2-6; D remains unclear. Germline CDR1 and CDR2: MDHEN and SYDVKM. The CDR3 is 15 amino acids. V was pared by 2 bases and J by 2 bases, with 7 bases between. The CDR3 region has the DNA TGTGCCAGCAGTTTAGTTTCTACTGGGGCCAACGTCCTGACTTTC. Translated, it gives CASSLVSTGANVLTF.

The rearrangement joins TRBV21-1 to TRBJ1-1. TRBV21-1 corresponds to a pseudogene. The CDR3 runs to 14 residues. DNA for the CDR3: TGTGCCAGCAGCAAGAGGGGGAGGGACACTGAAGCTTTCTTT. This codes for CASSKRGRDTEAFF.

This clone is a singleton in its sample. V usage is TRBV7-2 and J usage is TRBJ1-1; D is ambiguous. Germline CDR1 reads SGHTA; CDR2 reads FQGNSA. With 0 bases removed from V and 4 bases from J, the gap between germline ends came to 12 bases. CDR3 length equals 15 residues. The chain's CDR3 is CASSLAGLGGTEAFF. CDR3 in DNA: TGTGCCAGCAGCTTAGCGGGGTTGGGAGGCACTGAAGCTTTCTTT.

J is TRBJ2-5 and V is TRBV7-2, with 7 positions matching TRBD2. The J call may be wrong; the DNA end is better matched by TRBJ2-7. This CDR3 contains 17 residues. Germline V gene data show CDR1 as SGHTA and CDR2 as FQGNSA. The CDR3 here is CASSLPTDGRSDDEQYF. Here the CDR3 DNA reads TGTGCCAGCAGCTTACCCACCGACGGGAGGTCCGACGACGAGCAGTACTTC.

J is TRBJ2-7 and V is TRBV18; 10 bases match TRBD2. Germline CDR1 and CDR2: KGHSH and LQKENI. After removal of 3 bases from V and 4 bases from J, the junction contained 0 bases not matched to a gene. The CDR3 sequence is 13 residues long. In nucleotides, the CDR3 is TGTGCCAGCTCACCGGGACTAGCGTACGAGCAGTACTTC. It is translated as CASSPGLAYEQYF.

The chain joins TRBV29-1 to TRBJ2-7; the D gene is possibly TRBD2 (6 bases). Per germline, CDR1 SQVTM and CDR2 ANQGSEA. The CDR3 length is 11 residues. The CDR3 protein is CIHGSSYEQYF. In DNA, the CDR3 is TGCATCCACGGGAGTTCCTACGAGCAGTACTTC.

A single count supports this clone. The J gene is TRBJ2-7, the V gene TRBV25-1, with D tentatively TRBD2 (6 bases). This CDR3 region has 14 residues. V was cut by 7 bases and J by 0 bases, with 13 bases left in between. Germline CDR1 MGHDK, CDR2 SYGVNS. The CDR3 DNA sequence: TGTGCCAGCACGCGGTCCGGGGGCTCCTACGAGCAGTACTTC. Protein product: CASTRSGGSYEQYF.

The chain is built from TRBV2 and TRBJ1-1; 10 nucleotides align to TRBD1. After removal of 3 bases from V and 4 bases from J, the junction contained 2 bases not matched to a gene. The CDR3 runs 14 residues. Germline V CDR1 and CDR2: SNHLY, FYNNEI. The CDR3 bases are TGTGCCAGCAGTGAGAGGACAGGGGGCACTGAAGCTTTCTTT. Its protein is CASSERTGGTEAFF.

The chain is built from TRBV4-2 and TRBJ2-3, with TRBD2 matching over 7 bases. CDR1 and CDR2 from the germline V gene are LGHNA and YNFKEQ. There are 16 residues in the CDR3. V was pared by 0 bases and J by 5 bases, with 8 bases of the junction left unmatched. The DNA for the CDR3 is TGTGCCAGCAGCCAAGAATCTGGCAGCGGGGTAGATACGCAGTATTTT. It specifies CASSQESGSGVDTQYF.

This CDR3 reads CASSFRLGREPQHF. The CDR3, as DNA: TGTGCCAGCAGTTTTAGGTTAGGGAGGGAGCCCCAGCATTTT. This sequence joins TRBV28 and TRBJ1-5; no clear D. Deletions cut 3 bases from V and 8 bases from J, with 14 bases between. Germline V CDR1 and CDR2: MDHEN, SYDVKM. The CDR3 is 14 amino acids.

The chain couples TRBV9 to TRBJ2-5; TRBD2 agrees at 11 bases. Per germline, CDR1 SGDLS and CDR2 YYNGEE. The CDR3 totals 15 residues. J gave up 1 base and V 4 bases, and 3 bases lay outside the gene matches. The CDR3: CASSLLAGAQETQYF. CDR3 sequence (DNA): TGTGCCAGCAGCTTACTAGCGGGGGCCCAAGAGACCCAGTACTTC.

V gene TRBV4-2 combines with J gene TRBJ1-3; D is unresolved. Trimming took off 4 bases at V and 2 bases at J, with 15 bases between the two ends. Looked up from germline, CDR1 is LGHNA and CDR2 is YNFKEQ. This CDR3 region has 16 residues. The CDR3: CASSPMGASTGNTIYF. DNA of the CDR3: TGTGCCAGCAGCCCTATGGGCGCCTCCACTGGAAACACCATATATTTT.

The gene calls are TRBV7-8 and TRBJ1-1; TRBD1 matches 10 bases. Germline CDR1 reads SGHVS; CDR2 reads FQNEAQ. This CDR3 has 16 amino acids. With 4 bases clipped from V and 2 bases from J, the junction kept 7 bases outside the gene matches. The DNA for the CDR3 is TGTGCCAGCAGCTCTAAGACAGGGGGCGGAAACACTGAAGCTTTCTTT. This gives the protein CASSSKTGGGNTEAFF.

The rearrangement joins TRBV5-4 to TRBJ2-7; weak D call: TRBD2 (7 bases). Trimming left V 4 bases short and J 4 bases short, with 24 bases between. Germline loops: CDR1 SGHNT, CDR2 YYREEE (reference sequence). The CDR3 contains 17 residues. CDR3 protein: CASSRRGRGGLGYEQYF. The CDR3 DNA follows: TGTGCCAGCAGCCGGCGGGGTAGGGGGGGCTTGGGGTACGAGCAGTACTTC.

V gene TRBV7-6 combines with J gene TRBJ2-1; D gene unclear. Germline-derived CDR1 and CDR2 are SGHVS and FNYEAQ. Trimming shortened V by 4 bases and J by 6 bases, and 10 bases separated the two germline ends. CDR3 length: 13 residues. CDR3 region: CASSYPVSNEQFF. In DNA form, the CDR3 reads TGTGCCAGCAGCTACCCGGTTAGCAATGAGCAGTTCTTC.

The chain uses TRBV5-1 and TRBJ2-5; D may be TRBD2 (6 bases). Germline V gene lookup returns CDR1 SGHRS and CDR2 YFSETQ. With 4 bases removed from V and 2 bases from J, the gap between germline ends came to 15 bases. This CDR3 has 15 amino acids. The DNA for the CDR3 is TGCGCCAGCAGCCTCTGGAGTGGGAGGCAAGAGACCCAGTACTTC. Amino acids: CASSLWSGRQETQYF.

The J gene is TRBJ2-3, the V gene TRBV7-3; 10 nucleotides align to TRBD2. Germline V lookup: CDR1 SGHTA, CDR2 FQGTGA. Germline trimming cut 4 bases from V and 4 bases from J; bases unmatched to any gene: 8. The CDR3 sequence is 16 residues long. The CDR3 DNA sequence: TGTGCCAGCAGCTCGGGGGCAGCGGGGGGGGCAGATACGCAGTATTTT. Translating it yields CASSSGAAGGADTQYF.